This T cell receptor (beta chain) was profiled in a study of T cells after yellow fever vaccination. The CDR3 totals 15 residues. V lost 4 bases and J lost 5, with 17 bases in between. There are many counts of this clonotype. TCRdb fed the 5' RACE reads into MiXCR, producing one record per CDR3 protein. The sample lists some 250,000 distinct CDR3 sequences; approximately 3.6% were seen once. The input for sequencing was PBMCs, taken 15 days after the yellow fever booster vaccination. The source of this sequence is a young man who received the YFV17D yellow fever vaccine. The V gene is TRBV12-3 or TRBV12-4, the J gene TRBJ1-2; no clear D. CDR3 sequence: CASSSPSGTSYGYTF. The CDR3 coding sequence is TGTGCCAGCAGTTCTCCGAGCGGAACCAGTTATGGCTACACCTTC.